Here is one T cell receptor beta chain with its context. Its target is not known. This record belongs to a study of identical twins. Template switching added a universal primer site, and cDNA bore unique molecular identifiers. TCRdb analysed the 5' RACE reads with MiXCR anew, one entry per CDR3 protein. The sample includes 240,000 or so distinct CDR3 sequences, over 9.5% of them seen just once. The CDR3 runs 14 residues. V gave up 5 bases and J gave up 5 bases, with 15 bases separating them. From germline, CDR1 is LNHDA and CDR2 SQIVND (reference sequence). Findings and limits, study-wide: The analysis was cross-sectional rather than longitudinal within donors. Analyses based on zero insertions could be partly confounded by invariant MAIT and iNKT cells. Compared with models, monozygotic twins showed more out-of-frame TCR alpha sharing.

This sequence originates from a middle-aged man in good health. The V gene is TRBV19, the J gene TRBJ1-2; D is uncertain. Input material: memory T cells sorted from blood. CDR3 protein: CASSPQQVGYGYTF. The DNA of the CDR3 is TGTGCCAGTAGTCCTCAGCAGGTCGGGTATGGCTACACCTTC.